This T cell receptor beta chain was sequenced for a study of a mutant IDH1 vaccine in newly diagnosed glioma. This sample's time point: week 47, end of study. Every vaccination contained 300 ug of the mutant IDH1 20-mer peptide and was paired with topical imiquimod. With respect to this clone: Its antigen is unidentified.

Assay: immunoSEQ multiplex PCR; the TCRdb copy retains only in-frame clones and omits some. The table has 20,000 to 30,000 clones, about four fifths seen once. CDR3 length equals 14 residues. The V end lost 1 base, the J end lost 3 bases, and 10 bases lay between the germline ends. Germline CDR1 SGDLS, CDR2 YYNGEE. The rearrangement links TRBV9 to TRBJ1-2; D not resolved. Material: PBMCs, obtained from a glioma patient whose treatment included an IDH1 peptide vaccine. The receptor was isolated from a man aged 35 to 55 with glioma. Some clones in this sample may be carry-over from other donors' samples. The CDR3 sequence: CASSVSQSDYGYTF. As DNA, the CDR3 is TGTGCCAGCAGCGTAAGTCAGAGCGACTATGGCTACACCTTC.